These 31 T cell receptor beta chains originate from one sample sequenced in a study of shared clonotypes between healthy human individuals. This table comes from immunoSEQ multiplex PCR, and its TCRdb copy is limited to in-frame clones, with some not included. This sample has about 2.4 million clones, with 93% found just once. Input material: naive CD4+ T cells from PBMCs. Stated subset: CD45RA+ positively selected. The receptor source for this set is a man between 18 and 29 years old in good health. Some clones in this sample may be carry-over from other donors' samples.

The genes are TRBV18 and TRBJ2-5; D is perhaps TRBD2 (5 bases). V lost 6 bases and J lost 3, with 20 bases in between. CDR1 KGHSH and CDR2 LQKENI come from the germline V gene. CDR3 length equals 16 residues. The CDR3: CASSRARTDWKETQYF. In DNA form, the CDR3 reads TGTGCCAGCTCTCGGGCCAGGACGGACTGGAAAGAGACCCAGTACTTC.

The chain has TRBV6-5 and TRBJ2-7; possible D gene TRBD1, 5 bases. The CDR3 is 14 amino acids. Germline values: CDR1 MNHEY, CDR2 SVGAGI. Between the trimmed V and J ends, which lost 6 bases and 0 bases, there was a span of 12 bases. CDR3 in amino acids: CASSPRVYSYEQYF. Here the CDR3 DNA reads TGTGCCAGCAGCCCCAGGGTTTACTCCTACGAGCAGTACTTC.

The J gene is TRBJ1-3, the V gene TRBV28; the D is unclear. The germline gives CDR1 MDHEN, CDR2 SYDVKM. CDR3 length: 15 residues. V gave up 3 bases and J gave up 0 bases, with 9 bases separating them. The CDR3 bases are TGTGCCAGCAGTTTCGGGGATCCCTCTGGAAACACCATATATTTT. Its protein is CASSFGDPSGNTIYF. The full variable domain, in which reference TRBV28 and TRBJ1-3 provide the parts outside the CDR3, is DVKVTQSSRYLVKRTGEKVFLECVQDMDHENMFWYRQDPGLGLRLIYFSYDVKMKEKGDIPEGYSVSREKKERFSLILESASTNQTSMYLCASSFGDPSGNTIYFGEGSWLTVV.

The chain employs TRBV7-3 and TRBJ2-3, with TRBD2 identical over 8 bases. The germline gives CDR1 SGHTA, CDR2 FQGTGA. Trimming cost V 3 bases and J 6 bases; bases outside gene matches: 11. The CDR3 is 16 residues long. CDR3 DNA: TGTGCCAGCAGCTTTCAACCGGGACTAGGGCGGGATACGCAGTATTTT. This encodes CASSFQPGLGRDTQYF.

In its sample, this clone was seen once. In the same sample, other DNA sequences code for this CDR3. The V call is TRBV5-1, the J call TRBJ2-5; D possibly corresponds to TRBD1 (5 bases). This CDR3 contains 16 residues. V lost 0 bases and J lost 2, with 14 bases in between. Germline lookup yields CDR1 SGHRS and CDR2 YFSETQ. CDR3 amino acids: CASSLGLGDRQETQYF. The CDR3, as DNA: TGCGCCAGCAGCTTGGGGCTTGGAGACAGACAAGAGACCCAGTACTTC.

The chain joins TRBV5-1 to TRBJ1-2; 7 bases match TRBD1. Trimming cost V 5 bases and J 0 bases; bases outside gene matches: 10. The CDR3 runs to 16 residues. The germline V gene has CDR1 SGHRS and CDR2 YFSETQ. CDR3 region: CASSSGTAISNYGYTF. The CDR3 nucleotides are TGCGCCAGCAGTTCCGGGACAGCAATTTCTAACTATGGCTACACCTTC.

The V gene is TRBV6-5, the J gene TRBJ1-5; 10 bases are shared with TRBD1. J was trimmed by 2 bases and V by 8 bases; bases with no gene match: 3. The V gene's germline CDR1 is MNHEY and CDR2 SVGAGI. The CDR3 has 14 residues. CDR3 region: CASHGQGGNQPQHF. Written as DNA, the CDR3 is TGTGCCAGCCACGGACAGGGGGGCAATCAGCCCCAGCATTTT.

The V and J genes are TRBV7-9 and TRBJ2-7; no clear D gene. The germline gives CDR1 SEHNR, CDR2 FQNEAQ (reference sequence). V was cut by 5 bases and J by 2 bases, with 7 bases left in between. This CDR3 contains 12 residues. The CDR3 DNA reads as TGTGCCAGCAGCGCACGTCCCTACGAGCAGTACTTC. Its translation is CASSARPYEQYF.

This chain connects TRBV6-4 to TRBJ1-2; D remains unclear. In germline, CDR1 is MRHNA, CDR2 SNTAGT. V was pared by 0 bases and J by 6 bases, with 8 bases between. The CDR3 spans 13 residues. The CDR3 nucleotides are TGTGCCAGCAGTGACTCAAGCCGGAATGGCTACACCTTC. Amino acid sequence: CASSDSSRNGYTF.

Concerning this clone itself: Other nucleotide sequences in the sample specify the same CDR3. This rearrangement joins TRBV27 to TRBJ1-2; TRBD1 matches 8 bases. The CDR3 totals 15 residues. V shed 4 bases, J shed 1 base, and the junction held 5 bases outside the gene matches. Germline assignment: CDR1 MNHEY and CDR2 SMNVEV (reference sequence). CDR3 sequence (DNA): TGTGCCAGCAGTTCCCCCGGACAGGGTAACTATGGCTACACCTTC. It codes for CASSSPGQGNYGYTF.

This chain uses TRBV6-6 with TRBJ1-2, with TRBD1 matching 10 bases. The CDR3 extends over 15 amino acids. In germline, CDR1 is MNHNY, CDR2 SVGAGI (reference sequence). Unmatched junction bases numbered 0, after V lost 0 bases and J lost 2 bases. Written as DNA, the CDR3 is TGTGCCAGCAGTTACTCGACAGGGGGCAACTATGGCTACACCTTC. This codes for CASSYSTGGNYGYTF.

This clone has just one count. This chain joins TRBV10-3 and TRBJ2-1, with D perhaps TRBD1 (6 bases). Germline CDR1 is ENHRY and CDR2 is SYGVKD. Trimming left V 7 bases short and J 4 bases short, with 17 bases between. CDR3 length: 15 residues. DNA of the CDR3: TGTGCCATCACTACTACTAGTCAGGGGTACAATGAGCAGTTCTTC. Its translation: CAITTTSQGYNEQFF.

The V gene is TRBV27, the J gene TRBJ2-1; unclear D gene. The CDR3 is 14 residues long. Germline V gene sequence: CDR1 MNHEY, CDR2 SMNVEV (reference sequence). Trimming pared 5 bases from V and 9 bases from J, leaving 17 bases between. CDR3 sequence: CASSLRTGTGEQFF. CDR3 DNA: TGTGCCAGCAGTCTCCGGACCGGTACGGGTGAGCAGTTCTTC.

This sequence joins TRBV28 and TRBJ1-3, with D possibly being TRBD1 (5 bases). Per the germline V gene, CDR1 is MDHEN and CDR2 is SYDVKM. Deletions cut 6 bases from V and 0 bases from J, with 6 bases between. The CDR3 spans 13 residues. The CDR3 is CASRDNSGNTIYF. CDR3 sequence (DNA): TGTGCCAGCAGGGACAACTCTGGAAACACCATATATTTT.

This sequence joins TRBV2 and TRBJ2-2; the match to TRBD1 covers 7 bases. Germline CDR1 reads SNHLY; CDR2 reads FYNNEI. The CDR3 spans 15 residues. Trimming cost V 5 bases and J 7 bases; bases outside gene matches: 10. DNA of the CDR3: TGTGCCAGCAGTAACAGGGGCCCTCGCGGCGGGGAGCTGTTTTTT. It specifies CASSNRGPRGGELFF. The full variable domain, in which reference TRBV2 and TRBJ2-2 provide the parts outside the CDR3, is EPEVTQTPSHQVTQMGQEVILRCVPISNHLYFYWYRQILGQKVEFLVSFYNNEISEKSEIFDDQFSVERPDGSNFTLKIRSTKLEDSAMYFCASSNRGPRGGELFFGEGSRLTVL.

The chain links TRBV5-1 to TRBJ1-1; D may be TRBD1 (5 bases). The V gene lost 0 bases and the J gene lost 7 bases, with 10 bases spanning the gap. The CDR3 runs to 13 residues. CDR1 SGHRS and CDR2 YFSETQ come from the germline V gene. This CDR3 reads CASSLEGFSEAFF. CDR3 nucleotides: TGCGCCAGCAGCTTGGAGGGGTTCAGTGAAGCTTTCTTT. The full variable domain, with the rest looked up from reference TRBV5-1 and TRBJ1-1, is KAGVTQTPRYLIKTRGQQVTLSCSPISGHRSVSWYQQTPGQGLQFLFEYFSETQRNKGNFPGRFSGRQFSNSRSEMNVSTLELGDSALYLCASSLEGFSEAFFGQGTRLTVV.

The rearrangement links TRBV28 to TRBJ1-4, with TRBD1 as a possible D gene (6 bases). V was shortened by 5 bases and J by 7 bases, with 20 bases between the two germline ends. This CDR3 region has 16 residues. The germline CDR1 and CDR2 sequences are MDHEN and SYDVKM. The CDR3 coding sequence is TGTGCCAGCAGTCCCGGAGGGGGTCGAAGTACTGAAAAACTGTTTTTT. Translating gives CASSPGGGRSTEKLFF. Using reference TRBV28 and TRBJ1-4 for the parts outside the CDR3, the full variable domain is DVKVTQSSRYLVKRTGEKVFLECVQDMDHENMFWYRQDPGLGLRLIYFSYDVKMKEKGDIPEGYSVSREKKERFSLILESASTNQTSMYLCASSPGGGRSTEKLFFGSGTQLSVL.

This clone came up a few times. The chain couples TRBV5-1 to TRBJ2-7; no clear D. Per germline, CDR1 SGHRS and CDR2 YFSETQ. The CDR3 sequence is 15 residues long. Trimming removed 0 bases at V and 3 bases at J, with 13 bases between. The CDR3 region is CASSLESGRSYEQYF. The CDR3 bases are TGCGCCAGCAGCTTGGAGTCAGGAAGAAGCTACGAGCAGTACTTC.

This clone was seen just once. The V gene is TRBV29-1, the J gene TRBJ1-1, with 10 positions matching TRBD1. This CDR3 contains 14 residues. Germline CDR1 reads SQVTM; CDR2 reads ANQGSEA. The J segment lost 4 bases and the V segment lost 5 bases, leaving 7 bases of the junction unmatched. The CDR3 DNA is TGCAGCGTTAATGGGAGACAGGGGGCCACTGAAGCTTTCTTT. It codes for CSVNGRQGATEAFF.

This sequence joins TRBV28 and TRBJ2-7, with D unclear. Germline CDR1 reads MDHEN; CDR2 reads SYDVKM. The CDR3 sequence is 13 residues long. V lost 6 bases, J lost 1 base, and 10 bases lay in between. CDR3 nucleotide sequence: TGTGCCAGCAGCCGAACCCAATCCTACGAGCAGTACTTC. Translation: CASSRTQSYEQYF.

The CDR3 coding sequence is TGTGCCAGTATGGGTGTCGGAAACACCATATATTTT. Translation: CASMGVGNTIYF. The chain carries TRBV19 and TRBJ1-3, with D unresolved. V was trimmed by 7 bases and J by 4 bases, leaving 8 bases between them. CDR3 length: 12 amino acids. Germline V gives CDR1 LNHDA, CDR2 SQIVND (reference sequence).

The genes are TRBV6-5 and TRBJ2-2; weak D call: TRBD2 (5 bases). CDR1 and CDR2 from the germline V gene are MNHEY and SVGAGI. This CDR3 has 14 residues. V lost 7 bases to trimming and J lost 4 bases, with 13 bases between them. The CDR3 DNA follows: TGTGCCAGCAATCCCGGACTCAGCACCGGGGAGCTGTTTTTT. Translating gives CASNPGLSTGELFF.

The rearrangement uses TRBV7-2 and TRBJ2-3, with D perhaps matching TRBD2 (8 bases). V lost 7 bases to trimming and J lost 6 bases, with 17 bases between them. CDR1 is SGHTA and CDR2 is FQGNSA in the germline V gene. The CDR3 sequence is 14 residues long. The CDR3 here is CASTTGGGWDTQYF. The CDR3 coding sequence is TGTGCCAGCACCACGGGAGGGGGCTGGGATACGCAGTATTTT.

As for this clone: The same CDR3 also results from other DNA sequences found in this sample. The chain carries TRBV5-4 and TRBJ2-7; TRBD1 or TRBD2 may be the D gene (7 bases each). Germline-derived CDR1 and CDR2 are SGHNT and YYREEE (reference sequence). This CDR3 comprises 15 residues. Trimming shortened V by 4 bases and J by 2 bases, and 16 bases separated the two germline ends. Written as DNA, the CDR3 is TGTGCCAGCAGCACTGGGGGGGACAGACCCTACGAGCAGTACTTC. Translated, it gives CASSTGGDRPYEQYF.

Points on this clone: Distinct nucleotide sequences in the sample also encode this CDR3. The chain is built from TRBV25-1 and TRBJ1-3; D is uncertain. The V gene's germline CDR1 is MGHDK and CDR2 SYGVNS. V was shortened by 1 base and J by 0 bases, with 4 bases between the two germline ends. The CDR3 has 14 residues. The CDR3 region is CASSEFRSGNTIYF. CDR3 coding DNA: TGTGCCAGCAGTGAATTCCGCTCTGGAAACACCATATATTTT.

The rearrangement links TRBV2 to TRBJ1-1; 8 positions match TRBD1. The CDR3 totals 13 residues. The V and J ends lost 6 bases and 6 bases, in that order; junction bases with no gene match: 6. Looked up from germline, CDR1 is SNHLY and CDR2 is FYNNEI. CDR3 nucleotides: TGTGCCAGCAGGACAGGGGTTTCGGCTGAAGCTTTCTTT. This translates into CASRTGVSAEAFF.

The rearrangement uses TRBV7-9 and TRBJ2-4; no clear D. This CDR3 is 12 amino acids long. Germline-derived CDR1 and CDR2 are SEHNR and FQNEAQ (reference sequence). Trimming took off 1 base at V and 9 bases at J, with 7 bases between the two ends. The CDR3 DNA sequence: TGTGCCAGCAGCTTAGGGGCTGGCATTCAGTACTTC. Its translation: CASSLGAGIQYF.

This chain joins TRBV25-1 and TRBJ2-3; D possibly uses TRBD1 or TRBD2 (6 bases each). Germline V lookup: CDR1 MGHDK, CDR2 SYGVNS. Trimming left V 0 bases short and J 7 bases short, with 17 bases between. The CDR3 loop spans 16 amino acids. CDR3 nucleotides: TGTGCCAGCAGTGAATATGAGGGGGGCTGGTTGAATACGCAGTATTTT. Translation gives CASSEYEGGWLNTQYF.

This chain uses TRBV28 with TRBJ2-5; D not certain. Trimming stripped 5 bases from V and 5 bases from J, with 9 bases between. Looked up from germline, CDR1 is MDHEN and CDR2 is SYDVKM. The CDR3 covers 12 residues. CDR3 sequence reads: CASSVVVETQYF. The CDR3 nucleotides are TGTGCCAGCAGTGTCGTGGTGGAGACCCAGTACTTC.

About this clone: Other nucleotide sequences in the sample specify the same CDR3. J is TRBJ1-1 and V is TRBV5-1; no reliable D call. Per germline, CDR1 SGHRS and CDR2 YFSETQ. The CDR3 consists of 15 residues. Trimming stripped 1 base from V and 0 bases from J, with 10 bases between. CDR3 bases: TGCGCCAGCAGCTTGCTTGGCGGTTTGAACACTGAAGCTTTCTTT. As protein: CASSLLGGLNTEAFF.

V usage is TRBV7-8 and J usage is TRBJ2-3, with D unresolved. From germline, CDR1 is SGHVS and CDR2 FQNEAQ. The CDR3 length is 15 residues. The V end lost 0 bases, the J end lost 0 bases, and 7 bases lay between the germline ends. CDR3 residues: CASSLAWASTDTQYF. The CDR3 nucleotides are TGTGCCAGCAGCTTAGCATGGGCTAGCACAGATACGCAGTATTTT. The whole variable domain, filled in from reference TRBV7-8 and TRBJ2-3, reads GAGVSQSPRYKVAKRGQDVALRCDPISGHVSLFWYQQALGQGPEFLTYFQNEAQLDKSGLPSDRFFAERPEGSVSTLKIQRTQQEDSAVYLCASSLAWASTDTQYFGPGTRLTVL.